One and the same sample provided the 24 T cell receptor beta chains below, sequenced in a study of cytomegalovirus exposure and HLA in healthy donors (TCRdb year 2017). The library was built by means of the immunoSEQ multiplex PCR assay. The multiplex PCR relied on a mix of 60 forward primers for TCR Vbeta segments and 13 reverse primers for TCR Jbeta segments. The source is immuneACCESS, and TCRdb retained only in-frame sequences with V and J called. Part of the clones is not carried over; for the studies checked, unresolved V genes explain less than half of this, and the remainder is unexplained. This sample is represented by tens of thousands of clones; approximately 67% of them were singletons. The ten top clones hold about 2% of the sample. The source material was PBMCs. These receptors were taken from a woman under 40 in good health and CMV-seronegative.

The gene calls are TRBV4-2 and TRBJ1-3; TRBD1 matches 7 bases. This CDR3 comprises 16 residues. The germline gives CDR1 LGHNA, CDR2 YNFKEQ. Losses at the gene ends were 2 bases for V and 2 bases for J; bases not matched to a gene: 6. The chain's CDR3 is CASSQNLDRAGNTIYF. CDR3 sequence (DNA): TGTGCCAGCAGCCAAAACCTCGACAGGGCTGGAAACACCATATATTTT.

CDR3 DNA sequence: TGTGCCAGCAGCGCAGGACAGAGCACTAGGTATGGCTACACCTTC. Its translation is CASSAGQSTRYGYTF. The J gene is TRBJ1-2, the V gene TRBV7-2; perhaps TRBD1 as D (6 bases). The length of the CDR3 is 15 residues. V dropped 5 bases and J dropped 5 bases, with 18 bases sitting between them. Germline loops: CDR1 SGHTA, CDR2 FQGNSA.

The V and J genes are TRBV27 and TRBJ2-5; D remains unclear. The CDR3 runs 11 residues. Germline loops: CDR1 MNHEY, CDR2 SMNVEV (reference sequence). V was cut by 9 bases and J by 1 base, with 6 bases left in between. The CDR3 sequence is CARQRQETQYF. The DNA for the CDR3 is TGTGCCAGACAACGCCAAGAGACCCAGTACTTC.

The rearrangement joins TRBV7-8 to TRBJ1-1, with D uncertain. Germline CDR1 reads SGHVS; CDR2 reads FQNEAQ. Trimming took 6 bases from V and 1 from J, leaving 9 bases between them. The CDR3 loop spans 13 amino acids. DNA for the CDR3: TGTGCCAGCAGGTCAACGGGGAACACTGAAGCTTTCTTT. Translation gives CASRSTGNTEAFF.

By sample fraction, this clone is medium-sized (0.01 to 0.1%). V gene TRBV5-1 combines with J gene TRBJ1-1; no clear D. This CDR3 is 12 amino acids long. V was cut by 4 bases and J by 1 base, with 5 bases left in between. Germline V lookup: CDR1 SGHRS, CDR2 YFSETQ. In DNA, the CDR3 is TGCGCCAGCAGCGGCGGGAACACTGAAGCTTTCTTT. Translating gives CASSGGNTEAFF.

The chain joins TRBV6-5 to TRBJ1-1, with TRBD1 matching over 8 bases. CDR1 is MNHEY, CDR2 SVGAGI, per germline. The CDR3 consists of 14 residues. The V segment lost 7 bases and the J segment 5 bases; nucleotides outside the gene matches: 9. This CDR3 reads CASTHRTGRTEAFF. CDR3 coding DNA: TGTGCCAGCACCCACCGGACAGGGAGGACTGAAGCTTTCTTT.

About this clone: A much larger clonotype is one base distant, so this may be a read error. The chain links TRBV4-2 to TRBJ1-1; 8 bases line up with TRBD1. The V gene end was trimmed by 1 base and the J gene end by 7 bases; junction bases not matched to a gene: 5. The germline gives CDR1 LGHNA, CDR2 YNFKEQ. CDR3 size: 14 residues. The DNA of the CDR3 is TGTGCCAGCAGCCAAGGGTCAGGGGGCCTTGAAGCTTTCTTT. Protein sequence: CASSQGSGGLEAFF.

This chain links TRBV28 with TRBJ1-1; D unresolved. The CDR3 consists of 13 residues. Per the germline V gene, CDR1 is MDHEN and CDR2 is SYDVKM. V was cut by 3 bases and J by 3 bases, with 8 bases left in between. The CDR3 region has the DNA TGTGCCAGCAGTTTTATCTTAGACACTGAAGCTTTCTTT. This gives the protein CASSFILDTEAFF.

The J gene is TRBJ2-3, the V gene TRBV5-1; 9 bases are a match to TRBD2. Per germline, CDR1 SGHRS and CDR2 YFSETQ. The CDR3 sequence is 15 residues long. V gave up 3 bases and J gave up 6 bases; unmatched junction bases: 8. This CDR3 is CASSSRGGAGDTQYF. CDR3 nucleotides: TGCGCCAGCAGCTCTCGCGGGGGGGCAGGTGATACGCAGTATTTT. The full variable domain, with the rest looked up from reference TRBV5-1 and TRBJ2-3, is KAGVTQTPRYLIKTRGQQVTLSCSPISGHRSVSWYQQTPGQGLQFLFEYFSETQRNKGNFPGRFSGRQFSNSRSEMNVSTLELGDSALYLCASSSRGGAGDTQYFGPGTRLTVL.

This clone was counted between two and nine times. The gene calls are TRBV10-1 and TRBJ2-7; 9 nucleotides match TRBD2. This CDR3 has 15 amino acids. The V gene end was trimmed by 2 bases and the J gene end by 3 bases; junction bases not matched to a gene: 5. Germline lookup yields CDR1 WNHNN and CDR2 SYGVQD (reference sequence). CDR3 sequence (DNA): TGCGCCAGCAGTGAGACAAGCGGGGGGAGCTACGAGCAGTACTTC. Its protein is CASSETSGGSYEQYF.

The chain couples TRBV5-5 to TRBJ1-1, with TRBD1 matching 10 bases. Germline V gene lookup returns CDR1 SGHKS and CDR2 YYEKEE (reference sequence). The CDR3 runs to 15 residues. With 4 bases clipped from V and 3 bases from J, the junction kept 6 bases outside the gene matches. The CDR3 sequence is CASSLGQGVYTEAFF. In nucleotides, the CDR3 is TGTGCCAGCAGCCTAGGACAGGGGGTGTACACTGAAGCTTTCTTT. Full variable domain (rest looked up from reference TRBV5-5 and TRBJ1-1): DAGVTQSPTHLIKTRGQQVTLRCSPISGHKSVSWYQQVLGQGPQFIFQYYEKEERGRGNFPDRFSARQFPNYSSELNVNALLLGDSALYLCASSLGQGVYTEAFFGQGTRLTVV.

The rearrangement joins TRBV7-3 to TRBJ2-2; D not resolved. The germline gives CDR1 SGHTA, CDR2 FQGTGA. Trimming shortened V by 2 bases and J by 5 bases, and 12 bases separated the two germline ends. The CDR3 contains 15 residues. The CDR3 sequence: CASSLGRIGTGELFF. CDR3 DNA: TGTGCCAGCAGCTTAGGTCGAATCGGGACCGGGGAGCTGTTTTTT.

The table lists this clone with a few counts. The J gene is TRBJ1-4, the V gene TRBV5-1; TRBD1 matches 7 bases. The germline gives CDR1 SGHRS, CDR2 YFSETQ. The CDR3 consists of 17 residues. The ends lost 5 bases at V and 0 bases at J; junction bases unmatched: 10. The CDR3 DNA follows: TGCGCCAGCAGATATGGGACAGCACATTCAACTAATGAAAAACTGTTTTTT. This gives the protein CASRYGTAHSTNEKLFF.

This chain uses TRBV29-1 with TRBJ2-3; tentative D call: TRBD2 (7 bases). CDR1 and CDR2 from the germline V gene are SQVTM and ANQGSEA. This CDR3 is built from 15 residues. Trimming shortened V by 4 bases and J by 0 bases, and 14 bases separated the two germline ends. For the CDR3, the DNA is TGCAGCGTTGTCTATGCGGGGGCGAGCACAGATACGCAGTATTTT. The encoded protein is CSVVYAGASTDTQYF.

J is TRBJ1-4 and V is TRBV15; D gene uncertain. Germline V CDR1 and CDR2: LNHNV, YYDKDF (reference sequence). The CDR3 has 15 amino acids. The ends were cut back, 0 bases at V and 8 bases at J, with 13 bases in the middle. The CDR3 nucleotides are TGTGCCACCAGCAGAGATCCGGGGAAGGAAGAAAAACTGTTTTTT. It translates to CATSRDPGKEEKLFF.

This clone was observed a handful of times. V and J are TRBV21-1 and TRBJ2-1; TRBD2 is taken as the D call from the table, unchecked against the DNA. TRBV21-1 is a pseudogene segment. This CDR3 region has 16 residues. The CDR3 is CASSQNYSGGYNEQFF. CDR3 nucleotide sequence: TGTGCCAGCAGCCAGAACTACAGCGGGGGATACAATGAGCAGTTCTTC.

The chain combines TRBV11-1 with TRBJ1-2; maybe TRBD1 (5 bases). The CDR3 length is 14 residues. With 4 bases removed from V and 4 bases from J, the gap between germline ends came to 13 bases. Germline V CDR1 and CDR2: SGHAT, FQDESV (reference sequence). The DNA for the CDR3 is TGTGCCAGCAGCTCCCTCGGGACTGGCTATGGCTACACCTTC. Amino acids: CASSSLGTGYGYTF.

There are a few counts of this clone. The CDR3 loop reads CASSWGTGGHQPQHF. The CDR3, as DNA: TGCGCCAGCAGCTGGGGGACAGGGGGCCATCAGCCCCAGCATTTT. This chain links TRBV5-1 with TRBJ1-5; TRBD1 matches at 12 bases. V lost 3 bases to trimming and J lost 5 bases; unmatched junction nucleotides: 3. The CDR3 is 15 amino acids. Germline CDR1 and CDR2: SGHRS and YFSETQ. Full variable domain (outside the CDR3, taken from reference TRBV5-1 and TRBJ1-5): KAGVTQTPRYLIKTRGQQVTLSCSPISGHRSVSWYQQTPGQGLQFLFEYFSETQRNKGNFPGRFSGRQFSNSRSEMNVSTLELGDSALYLCASSWGTGGHQPQHFGDGTRLSIL.

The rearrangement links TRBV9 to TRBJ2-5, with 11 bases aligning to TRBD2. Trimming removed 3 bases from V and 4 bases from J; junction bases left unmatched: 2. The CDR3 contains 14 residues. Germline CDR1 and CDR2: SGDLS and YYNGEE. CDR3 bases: TGTGCCAGCAGCGCTAGCGGGGGGTTAGAGACCCAGTACTTC. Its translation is CASSASGGLETQYF. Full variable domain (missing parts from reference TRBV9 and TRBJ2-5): DSGVTQTPKHLITATGQRVTLRCSPRSGDLSVYWYQQSLDQGLQFLIQYYNGEERAKGNILERFSAQQFPDLHSELNLSSLELGDSALYFCASSASGGLETQYFGPGTRLLVL.

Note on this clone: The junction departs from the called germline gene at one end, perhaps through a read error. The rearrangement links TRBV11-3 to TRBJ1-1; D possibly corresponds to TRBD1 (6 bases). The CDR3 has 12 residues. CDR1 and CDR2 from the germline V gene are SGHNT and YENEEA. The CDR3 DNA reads TGTGCCAGCAGCTTAGATGGGGGCCCCAAGATCTTT. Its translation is CASSLDGGPKIF.

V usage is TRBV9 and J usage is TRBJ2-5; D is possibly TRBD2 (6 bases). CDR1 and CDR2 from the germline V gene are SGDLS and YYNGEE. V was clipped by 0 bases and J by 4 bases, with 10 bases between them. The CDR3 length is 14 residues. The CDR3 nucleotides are TGTGCCAGCAGCGTAGGGATGGGGGGAGAGACCCAGTACTTC. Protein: CASSVGMGGETQYF.

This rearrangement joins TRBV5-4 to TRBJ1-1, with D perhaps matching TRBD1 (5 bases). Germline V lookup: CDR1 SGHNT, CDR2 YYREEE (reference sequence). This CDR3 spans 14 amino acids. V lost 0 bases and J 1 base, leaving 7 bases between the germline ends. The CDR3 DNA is TGTGCCAGCAGCTTGGACAGGTCGAACACTGAAGCTTTCTTT. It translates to CASSLDRSNTEAFF.

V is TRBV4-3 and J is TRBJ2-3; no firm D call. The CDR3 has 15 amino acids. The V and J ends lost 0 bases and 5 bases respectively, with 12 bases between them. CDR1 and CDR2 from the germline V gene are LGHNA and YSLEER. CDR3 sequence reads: CASSQDWLNRDTQYF. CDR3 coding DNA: TGCGCCAGCAGCCAAGATTGGTTAAACAGAGATACGCAGTATTTT.

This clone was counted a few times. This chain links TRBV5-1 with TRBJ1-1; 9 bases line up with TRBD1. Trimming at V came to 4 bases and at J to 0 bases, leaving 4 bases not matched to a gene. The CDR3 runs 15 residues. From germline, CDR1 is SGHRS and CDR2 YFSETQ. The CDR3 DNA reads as TGCGCCAGCAGCCCGACAGGGGGTCTGAACACTGAAGCTTTCTTT. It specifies CASSPTGGLNTEAFF.